The subject of this entry is one T cell receptor beta chain. Its target is not known. This sample was included in a study of T cell repertoires in cytomegalovirus infection. Looking at the study overall: Indications came from public TCR beta signatures; they pointed to CMV infection and to a matching HLA type.

Study-level results: Cumulative public TCR beta family frequency identified carriers of CMV plus the relevant HLA. HLA-C-restricted CMV clonotypes gave the most frequent clonotype in two of eight donors.

TCRdb used MiXCR to reprocess the reads, holding one entry per CDR3 protein. The sample records 300,000 or so distinct CDR3 sequences, more than 20% being singletons. This TCR derives from a human donor in good health (CMV status not recorded). Some clones in this sample may be carry-over from other donors' samples. The sample consisted of PBMCs.

CDR3 loop: CRTGQTNTEAFF. CDR3 in DNA: TGCAGGACCGGACAGACGAACACTGAAGCTTTCTTT. This rearrangement joins TRBV29-1 to TRBJ1-1; D is possibly TRBD1 (6 bases). Looked up from germline, CDR1 is SQVTM and CDR2 is ANQGSEA. The CDR3 is made up of 12 amino acids.